These 25 T cell receptor beta chains were all obtained from the same sample, sequenced in a study of blood T cell repertoires in COVID-19. Only in-frame clones appear in the TCRdb table, and some are missing; sequencing was by immunoSEQ multiplex PCR. The table includes approximately 210,000 clones, just over 85% detected once. Sequencing was carried out using peripheral blood. These receptor sequences come from a man aged 45-65 years with COVID-19, enrolled during active disease.

This rearrangement joins TRBV12-5 to TRBJ1-1, with TRBD1 as a possible D gene (6 bases). Trimming removed 4 bases at V and 2 bases at J, with 11 bases between. CDR1 LGHNT and CDR2 FRNRAP come from the germline V gene. This CDR3 is built from 14 residues. The DNA of the CDR3 is TGTGCTAGTGGTTCCCGACAGGACAACACTGAAGCTTTCTTT. Translated: CASGSRQDNTEAFF.

This chain links TRBV10-3 with TRBJ1-1; 8 positions agree with TRBD1. The CDR3 consists of 17 residues. The V and J ends lost 2 bases and 1 base, in that order; junction bases with no gene match: 9. CDR1 is ENHRY, CDR2 SYGVKD, per germline. The chain's CDR3 is CAISETHGQGTNTEAFF. The DNA for the CDR3 is TGTGCCATCAGTGAGACACACGGACAGGGAACGAACACTGAAGCTTTCTTT.

This chain connects TRBV20-1 to TRBJ1-6, with D tentatively TRBD1 (5 bases). Per the germline V gene, CDR1 is DFQATT and CDR2 is SNEGSKA (reference sequence). The CDR3 totals 14 residues. V was trimmed by 3 bases and J by 7 bases, leaving 13 bases between them. The CDR3 here is CSASETAVNSPLHF. Written as DNA, the CDR3 is TGCAGTGCTAGTGAGACAGCTGTCAATTCACCCCTCCACTTT.

The chain carries TRBV7-7 and TRBJ2-1; 11 bases fit TRBD2. The length of the CDR3 is 15 residues. V shed 5 bases, J shed 4 bases, and the junction held 4 bases outside the gene matches. In germline, CDR1 is SSHAT, CDR2 FNYEAQ (reference sequence). The CDR3 protein is CASSPGTSGYNEQFF. CDR3 DNA: TGTGCCAGCAGCCCGGGGACTAGCGGTTACAATGAGCAGTTCTTC. Full variable domain (rest looked up from reference TRBV7-7 and TRBJ2-1): GAGVSQSPRYKVTKRGQDVTLRCDPISSHATLYWYQQALGQGPEFLTYFNYEAQPDKSGLPSDRFSAERPEGSISTLTIQRTEQRDSAMYRCASSPGTSGYNEQFFGPGTRLTVL.

The rearrangement joins TRBV25-1 to TRBJ1-4; D ambiguous. The CDR3 consists of 14 residues. The V end lost 1 base, the J end lost 7 bases, and 10 bases lay between the germline ends. Germline CDR1 MGHDK, CDR2 SYGVNS. The CDR3 DNA sequence: TGTGCCAGCAGTGAATCCATTTACGGTGAAAAACTGTTTTTT. Its translation: CASSESIYGEKLFF.

The V and J genes are TRBV3-1 (or the pseudogene TRBV3-2) and TRBJ1-2, with TRBD1 as a possible D gene (6 bases). The ends were cut back, 2 bases at V and 4 bases at J, with 11 bases in the middle. This CDR3 spans 14 amino acids. Germline CDR1 reads LGHDT; CDR2 reads YNNKEL (reference sequence). The CDR3 coding sequence is TGTGCCAGCAGCCAACTCGACAGGACCTATGGCTACACCTTC. This gives the protein CASSQLDRTYGYTF.

This chain joins TRBV6-1 and TRBJ1-2, with 8 bases lining up with TRBD1. Germline CDR1 is MNHNS and CDR2 is SASEGT. Trimming cost V 1 base and J 9 bases; bases outside gene matches: 7. The CDR3 has 14 residues. The CDR3 DNA follows: TGTGCCAGCAGTGAAGAGGGACGGACAGGGCGCTACACCTTC. Amino acid sequence: CASSEEGRTGRYTF.

This clone was seen only a few times. V is TRBV6-2 or TRBV6-3 and J is TRBJ2-2, with a possible D match to TRBD2 (6 bases). Germline values: CDR1 MNHEY, CDR2 SVGEGT. Between the trimmed V and J ends, which lost 6 bases and 7 bases, there was a span of 15 bases. The CDR3 contains 14 residues. The CDR3 is CASSPFGGNGELFF. CDR3 DNA sequence: TGTGCCAGCAGCCCCTTCGGGGGTAACGGGGAGCTGTTTTTT.

This clone is a singleton in its sample. The chain joins TRBV29-1 to TRBJ2-1; 8 nucleotides align to TRBD1. The CDR3 loop spans 14 amino acids. Germline CDR1 is SQVTM and CDR2 is ANQGSEA. The trim removed 7 bases at V and 3 bases at J, leaving 8 bases unmatched. CDR3 region: CSADGQGHYNEQFF. CDR3 in DNA: TGCAGCGCCGACGGACAGGGACACTACAATGAGCAGTTCTTC.

The rearrangement joins TRBV7-9 to TRBJ2-3; 9 positions match TRBD1. Germline CDR1 reads SEHNR; CDR2 reads FQNEAQ (reference sequence). This CDR3 is 15 amino acids long. The V and J ends lost 1 base and 3 bases, in that order; junction bases with no gene match: 2. CDR3 residues: CASSLEGQGTDTQYF. In DNA, the CDR3 is TGTGCCAGCAGCTTAGAGGGACAGGGAACAGATACGCAGTATTTT. The full variable domain, with the rest looked up from reference TRBV7-9 and TRBJ2-3, is DTGVSQNPRHKITKRGQNVTFRCDPISEHNRLYWYRQTLGQGPEFLTYFQNEAQLEKSRLLSDRFSAERPKGSFSTLEIQRTEQGDSAMYLCASSLEGQGTDTQYFGPGTRLTVL.

The chain combines TRBV18 with TRBJ1-6; tentative D call: TRBD1 (5 bases). CDR1 is KGHSH, CDR2 LQKENI, per germline. CDR3 length: 14 residues. Between the trimmed V and J ends, which lost 2 bases and 5 bases, there was a span of 7 bases. The CDR3 coding sequence is TGTGCCAGCTCACCATTAGGGGATAATTCACCCCTCCACTTT. Translated: CASSPLGDNSPLHF.

The chain couples TRBV11-1 to TRBJ2-1; TRBD2 might be the D (5 bases). Germline V gene lookup returns CDR1 SGHAT and CDR2 FQDESV (reference sequence). The CDR3 is 13 residues long. Trimming shortened V by 5 bases and J by 6 bases, and 11 bases separated the two germline ends. The CDR3 DNA reads TGTGCCAGCAGCACCCAGGCGGGCAATGAGCAGTTCTTC. This encodes CASSTQAGNEQFF.

V gene TRBV7-8 combines with J gene TRBJ2-1; D might be TRBD1 (6 bases). From germline, CDR1 is SGHVS and CDR2 FQNEAQ. The CDR3 covers 15 residues. V was pared by 3 bases and J by 4 bases, with 13 bases between. CDR3 residues: CASSFERGGYNEQFF. CDR3 nucleotides: TGTGCCAGCAGCTTCGAGCGAGGGGGATACAATGAGCAGTTCTTC.

The chain links TRBV15 to TRBJ2-5, with TRBD1 identical over 8 bases. The CDR3 length is 16 residues. The J segment lost 2 bases and the V segment lost 2 bases, leaving 7 bases of the junction unmatched. The V gene's germline CDR1 is LNHNV and CDR2 YYDKDF (reference sequence). CDR3: CATSRNPGGSQETQYF. Here the CDR3 DNA reads TGTGCCACCAGCAGAAACCCAGGGGGCTCTCAAGAGACCCAGTACTTC.

The chain combines TRBV7-7 with TRBJ2-2; 16 positions agree with TRBD2. Germline loops: CDR1 SSHAT, CDR2 FNYEAQ (reference sequence). V lost 5 bases and J lost 4; bases outside the gene matches: 7. CDR3 length equals 18 residues. CDR3: CASSAGLAGGPGTGELFF. DNA for the CDR3: TGTGCCAGCAGCGCGGGACTAGCGGGGGGGCCGGGCACCGGGGAGCTGTTTTTT.

CDR3 residues: CASSQAGLALNEQFF. In DNA form, the CDR3 reads TGTGCCAGCAGCCAAGCGGGACTAGCCCTCAATGAGCAGTTCTTC. The gene calls are TRBV3-1 (or the pseudogene TRBV3-2) and TRBJ2-1, with TRBD2 matching over 9 bases. The V gene's germline CDR1 is LGHDT and CDR2 YNNKEL (reference sequence). The CDR3 consists of 15 residues. V shed 1 base, J shed 6 bases, and the junction held 4 bases outside the gene matches.

The chain uses TRBV29-1 and TRBJ1-2; D remains unclear. V was trimmed by 5 bases and J by 6 bases, leaving 13 bases between them. Per germline, CDR1 SQVTM and CDR2 ANQGSEA. The CDR3 covers 12 residues. The CDR3 DNA sequence: TGCAGCGTTTGGCAAGGAGAGAATGGCTACACCTTC. This codes for CSVWQGENGYTF.

V usage is TRBV14 and J usage is TRBJ1-3; D remains unclear. Germline V CDR1 and CDR2: SGHDN, FVKESK. Trimming shortened V by 1 base and J by 2 bases, and 9 bases separated the two germline ends. The CDR3 is 15 residues long. CDR3 amino acids: CASSQASHAGNTIYF. For the CDR3, the DNA is TGTGCCAGCAGCCAAGCTTCACACGCTGGAAACACCATATATTTT.

This clone was detected only a few times. The chain has TRBV6-6 and TRBJ1-1, with TRBD1 matching over 8 bases. This CDR3 comprises 15 residues. CDR1 and CDR2 from the germline V gene are MNHNY and SVGAGI (reference sequence). V was clipped by 4 bases and J by 4 bases; unmatched bases: 8. The CDR3 is CASSLNGQGSTEAFF. CDR3 nucleotide sequence: TGTGCCAGCAGTTTAAACGGACAGGGTAGCACTGAAGCTTTCTTT.

The rearrangement joins TRBV5-5 to TRBJ2-7, with 15 bases matching TRBD2. The V gene's germline CDR1 is SGHKS and CDR2 YYEKEE (reference sequence). The trim removed 3 bases at V and 2 bases at J, leaving 9 bases unmatched. The CDR3 has 18 residues. The CDR3 here is CASSSFGLAGGPTYEQYF. Here the CDR3 DNA reads TGTGCCAGCAGCTCTTTTGGACTAGCGGGAGGGCCAACCTACGAGCAGTACTTC.

The rearrangement links TRBV6-5 to TRBJ2-5; 12 positions agree with TRBD1. V dropped 6 bases and J dropped 5; count of bases not matched to a gene: 7. Germline-derived CDR1 and CDR2 are MNHEY and SVGAGI. The CDR3 has 15 amino acids. The CDR3: CASSQGQGARETQYF. The DNA for the CDR3 is TGTGCCAGCAGCCAGGGACAGGGGGCGCGGGAGACCCAGTACTTC.

The rearrangement uses TRBV27 and TRBJ1-4; 10 bases agree with TRBD1. This CDR3 spans 16 amino acids. The J segment lost 5 bases and the V segment lost 2 bases, leaving 5 bases of the junction unmatched. Germline V gives CDR1 MNHEY, CDR2 SMNVEV (reference sequence). CDR3 in amino acids: CASSLLPGQGNEKLFF. CDR3 nucleotides: TGTGCCAGCAGTTTACTACCGGGACAGGGGAATGAAAAACTGTTTTTT.

The V gene is TRBV5-1, the J gene TRBJ1-1; no definite D call. The CDR3 extends over 15 amino acids. V was cut by 0 bases and J by 4 bases, with 13 bases left in between. Germline CDR1 reads SGHRS; CDR2 reads YFSETQ. For the CDR3, the DNA is TGCGCCAGCAGCTTGGCCGAGGGTCTCGGCACTGAAGCTTTCTTT. Protein sequence: CASSLAEGLGTEAFF.

The J gene is TRBJ1-1, the V gene TRBV7-8, with D perhaps TRBD1 (5 bases). CDR1 and CDR2 (germline): SGHVS, FQNEAQ. CDR3 length equals 17 residues. V lost 4 bases to trimming and J lost 0 bases, with 18 bases between them. CDR3 nucleotides: TGTGCCAGCAGCTCTGCAGGGTTATGGAAGGTGAACACTGAAGCTTTCTTT. It is translated as CASSSAGLWKVNTEAFF.

This clone was detected a few times. The rearrangement uses TRBV7-3 and TRBJ1-1; 11 positions agree with TRBD1. Unmatched junction bases numbered 7, after V lost 5 bases and J lost 2 bases. Germline V CDR1 and CDR2: SGHTA, FQGTGA. The CDR3 loop spans 16 amino acids. CDR3 coding DNA: TGTGCCAGCAGCCTACACCGGACAGGGGGCAACACTGAAGCTTTCTTT. This encodes CASSLHRTGGNTEAFF.